This T cell receptor (beta chain) was sequenced for a study of sequential checkpoint blockade in melanoma. Libraries were prepared by immunoSEQ multiplex PCR; TCRdb keeps only in-frame clonotypes and omits some of them. This table has tens of thousands of clones, 70% to 90% appearing once. This CDR3 has 14 amino acids. CDR1 LNHDA and CDR2 SQIVND come from the germline V gene (reference sequence). V dropped 6 bases and J dropped 5; count of bases not matched to a gene: 6. The sample's treatment: randomized to nivolumab then ipilimumab (arm A) or the reverse (arm B). This clone has just a few counts. The chain has TRBV19 and TRBJ1-4; 7 nucleotides match TRBD1. The starting material was CD8+ T cells sorted from blood (inferred from file names), obtained from a patient given nivolumab and ipilimumab in sequence. The TCR sequence derives from a human donor with melanoma. The DNA for the CDR3 is TGTGCCAGTAGCCCGGGACAGCTAAATGAAAAACTGTTTTTT. Translating gives CASSPGQLNEKLFF.